Listed here are 23 T cell receptor beta chains from one sample, sequenced in a study of blood T cell repertoires in COVID-19. Generated by immunoSEQ multiplex PCR, the TCRdb table keeps only in-frame clones and is missing some. The sample gives 150,000 to 200,000 clones, roughly 76% of which show up once; about 10% is in the top ten. The sequenced sample was peripheral blood. The receptor source for this set is a woman in her forties with COVID-19, enrolled during active disease.

The chain links TRBV7-9 to TRBJ1-2; D is unclear. V lost 2 bases to trimming and J lost 7 bases, with 5 bases between them. CDR3 length: 11 residues. Germline V gene data show CDR1 as SEHNR and CDR2 as FQNEAQ (reference sequence). The CDR3 DNA follows: TGTGCCAGCAGCTTATCGGGTGGCTACACCTTC. It specifies CASSLSGGYTF.

The gene calls are TRBV14 and TRBJ1-2, with 9 bases aligning to TRBD1. From germline, CDR1 is SGHDN and CDR2 FVKESK. V dropped 3 bases and J dropped 4; count of bases not matched to a gene: 6. This CDR3 has 15 residues. The CDR3 DNA is TGTGCCAGCAGCCATGATGACAGGGGGATCTATGGCTACACCTTC. It codes for CASSHDDRGIYGYTF.

This clone was counted once. The genes are TRBV5-4 and TRBJ2-7, with 7 bases aligning to TRBD2. Trimming took 0 bases from V and 9 from J; bases not matched to a gene: 12. CDR3 length: 15 residues. Germline CDR1 is SGHNT and CDR2 is YYREEE (reference sequence). For the CDR3, the DNA is TGTGCCAGCAGCTTGGACCCGGGACTATCCTTAGGGCAGTACTTC. Encoded protein: CASSLDPGLSLGQYF.

The chain recombines TRBV30 with TRBJ1-1; possibly TRBD1 for D (5 bases). Germline V gives CDR1 GTSNPN, CDR2 SVGIG (reference sequence). V lost 0 bases and J lost 4, with 6 bases in between. The CDR3 contains 12 residues. In DNA, the CDR3 is TGTGCCTGGAGTGTCCAGGGCACTGAAGCTTTCTTT. Its translation is CAWSVQGTEAFF.

The chain joins TRBV19 to TRBJ2-1; 11 positions agree with TRBD2. Germline V gene lookup returns CDR1 LNHDA and CDR2 SQIVND (reference sequence). The CDR3 runs 13 residues. Trimming removed 8 bases from V and 13 bases from J; junction bases left unmatched: 10. The CDR3 DNA reads TGTGCCAGTCTGGGACTAGCGGAGTCCAACCAGTTCTTC. This sequence encodes CASLGLAESNQFF. Looking up the rest from reference TRBV19 and TRBJ2-1 gives the full variable domain: DGGITQSPKYLFRKEGQNVTLSCEQNLNHDAMYWYRQDPGQGLRLIYYSQIVNDFQKGDIAEGYSVSREKKESFPLTVTSAQKNPTAFYLCASLGLAESNQFFGPGTRLTVL.

The chain joins TRBV4-2 to TRBJ2-5, with 10 bases fitting TRBD1. Germline CDR1 is LGHNA and CDR2 is YNFKEQ. The junction had 4 bases not matched to a gene; V was cut back by 4 bases and J by 5 bases. This CDR3 region has 14 residues. The CDR3 DNA reads as TGTGCCAGCAGCCGCGACAGGGGGCAGGAGACCCAGTACTTC. It is translated as CASSRDRGQETQYF.

V usage is TRBV11-3 and J usage is TRBJ2-5; TRBD2 matches 16 bases. The CDR3 consists of 17 residues. V lost 4 bases and J lost 5; bases outside the gene matches: 7. CDR1 is SGHNT, CDR2 YENEEA, per germline. CDR3 in DNA: TGTGCCAGCAGCTCTTCCGGGACTAGCGGGGGGGCTGAGACCCAGTACTTC. Amino acid sequence: CASSSSGTSGGAETQYF.

The chain combines TRBV29-1 with TRBJ2-1; D perhaps matches TRBD1 (6 bases). The CDR3 totals 16 residues. Per germline, CDR1 SQVTM and CDR2 ANQGSEA. V was pared by 3 bases and J by 3 bases, with 18 bases between. The CDR3 DNA sequence: TGCAGCGTTGATTTAGGACAGCATTCCTTCTACAATGAGCAGTTCTTC. This gives the protein CSVDLGQHSFYNEQFF.

The V call is TRBV2, the J call TRBJ1-2; 8 positions agree with TRBD1. The trim removed 6 bases at V and 5 bases at J, leaving 8 bases unmatched. This CDR3 contains 14 residues. CDR1 and CDR2 (germline): SNHLY, FYNNEI. CDR3 bases: TGTGCCAGCAGCCGGGACAGGACCTCTTATGGCTACACCTTC. This translates into CASSRDRTSYGYTF.

The rearrangement links TRBV7-9 to TRBJ2-3; 13 nucleotides align to TRBD2. This CDR3 is built from 18 residues. V lost 2 bases and J lost 4; bases outside the gene matches: 9. The germline V gene encodes CDR1 SEHNR and CDR2 FQNEAQ (reference sequence). Written as DNA, the CDR3 is TGTGCCAGCAGCTTACGCCGACTAGCGGGGGGAGCCCCAGATACGCAGTATTTT. It translates to CASSLRRLAGGAPDTQYF.

This clone appeared a single time. The J gene is TRBJ2-3, the V gene TRBV6-5, with D perhaps matching TRBD2 (5 bases). CDR3 length: 12 amino acids. CDR1 and CDR2 (germline): MNHEY, SVGAGI. Trimming removed 10 bases from V and 4 bases from J, with 12 bases in between. The CDR3 DNA follows: TGTGCCAACGGGCGCGGGCCAGATACGCAGTATTTT. Its translation is CANGRGPDTQYF.

V gene TRBV7-3 combines with J gene TRBJ2-1; a possible D gene is TRBD1 (6 bases). The CDR3 is made up of 13 amino acids. From germline, CDR1 is SGHTA and CDR2 FQGTGA. The V gene lost 5 bases and the J gene lost 9 bases, with 14 bases spanning the gap. The CDR3 sequence is CASSTLEGGEQFF. The CDR3 nucleotides are TGTGCCAGCAGCACACTCGAAGGGGGTGAGCAGTTCTTC.

This chain joins TRBV11-2 and TRBJ1-2; tentatively, D is TRBD1 (5 bases). The V end lost 5 bases, the J end lost 4 bases, and 20 bases lay between the germline ends. In germline, CDR1 is SGHAT, CDR2 FQNNGV. CDR3 length: 16 amino acids. The CDR3 is CASSQPDRSWGYGYTF. The CDR3 region has the DNA TGTGCCAGCAGCCAACCCGACAGATCTTGGGGCTATGGCTACACCTTC.

The chain couples TRBV28 to TRBJ1-4; no firm D call. The V end was cut by 6 bases, the J end by 7 bases, with 18 bases between. This CDR3 is 15 amino acids long. Per the germline V gene, CDR1 is MDHEN and CDR2 is SYDVKM. Here the CDR3 reads CASSSHRVRSEKLFF. The CDR3 DNA sequence: TGTGCCAGCAGCTCCCATCGGGTCCGGAGTGAAAAACTGTTTTTT.

By frequency in the sample, this clone is medium-sized (0.01 to 0.1%). J is TRBJ1-2 and V is TRBV4-2; a possible D gene is TRBD1 (5 bases). This CDR3 contains 18 residues. Trimming stripped 0 bases from V and 2 bases from J, with 19 bases between. Germline CDR1 LGHNA, CDR2 YNFKEQ. In DNA, the CDR3 is TGTGCCAGCAGCCAAGACCAATGGCAAGGGGCGGTAAACTATGGCTACACCTTC. It encodes CASSQDQWQGAVNYGYTF.

The chain combines TRBV5-8 with TRBJ2-7; no definite D call. The CDR3 loop spans 11 amino acids. Trimming cost V 0 bases and J 7 bases, with 5 bases left between them. CDR1 and CDR2 (germline): SGHTS, YDEGEE. The CDR3 region is CASSLGAEQYF. The DNA of the CDR3 is TGTGCCAGCAGCTTGGGGGCGGAGCAGTACTTC. Complete variable domain (other parts from reference TRBV5-8 and TRBJ2-7): EAGVTQSPTHLIKTRGQQATLRCSPISGHTSVYWYQQALGLGLQFLLWYDEGEERNRGNFPPRFSGRQFPNYSSELNVNALELEDSALYLCASSLGAEQYFGPGTRLTVT.

The chain has TRBV19 and TRBJ1-2; possible D gene TRBD1, 6 bases. Germline-derived CDR1 and CDR2 are LNHDA and SQIVND (reference sequence). Trimming pared 8 bases from V and 4 bases from J, leaving 11 bases between. The CDR3 is made up of 12 amino acids. Written as DNA, the CDR3 is TGTGCCAGTCGGACAGTCCCCTATGGCTACACCTTC. Its translation is CASRTVPYGYTF.

This chain uses TRBV27 with TRBJ1-4; a weak D match, TRBD1 (6 bases). Germline V gene sequence: CDR1 MNHEY, CDR2 SMNVEV (reference sequence). Trimming pared 4 bases from V and 1 base from J, leaving 10 bases between. The CDR3 runs to 15 residues. The chain's CDR3 is CASSSTGRTNEKLFF. The CDR3 coding sequence is TGTGCCAGCAGTTCAACAGGGAGAACTAATGAAAAACTGTTTTTT. Supplemented by reference TRBV27 and TRBJ1-4, the full variable domain reads EAQVTQNPRYLITVTGKKLTVTCSQNMNHEYMSWYRQDPGLGLRQIYYSMNVEVTDKGDVPEGYKVSRKEKRNFPLILESPSPNQTSLYFCASSSTGRTNEKLFFGSGTQLSVL.

The gene calls are TRBV12-3 or TRBV12-4 and TRBJ1-1, with D unresolved. V was trimmed by 6 bases and J by 1 base, leaving 9 bases between them. The CDR3 spans 13 residues. CDR3 residues: CASSSTQNTEAFF. The CDR3 nucleotides read TGTGCCAGCAGCTCCACTCAGAACACTGAAGCTTTCTTT.

The V gene is TRBV6-5, the J gene TRBJ2-2; no firm D call. Germline CDR1 and CDR2: MNHEY and SVGAGI. Trimming took off 6 bases at V and 6 bases at J, with 8 bases between the two ends. This CDR3 is built from 12 residues. CDR3 nucleotides: TGTGCCAGCAGGGAGTCCCCCGGGGAGCTGTTTTTT. As protein: CASRESPGELFF.

This rearrangement joins TRBV28 to TRBJ1-4; unclear D gene. Trimming left V 3 bases short and J 5 bases short, with 4 bases between. CDR3 length: 12 residues. From germline, CDR1 is MDHEN and CDR2 SYDVKM. CDR3 in amino acids: CASSFRNEKLFF. In DNA form, the CDR3 reads TGTGCCAGCAGTTTTCGGAATGAAAAACTGTTTTTT.

The chain has TRBV7-3 and TRBJ2-3; 8 nucleotides align to TRBD2. This CDR3 has 15 amino acids. Trimming took 5 bases from V and 0 from J; bases not matched to a gene: 4. Germline V gene sequence: CDR1 SGHTA, CDR2 FQGTGA. CDR3 DNA: TGTGCCAGCAGCCAGAGCGGGGGAAGCACAGATACGCAGTATTTT. The encoded protein is CASSQSGGSTDTQYF.

J is TRBJ2-4 and V is TRBV7-9; tentatively, D is TRBD1 (6 bases). The V end lost 2 bases, the J end lost 8 bases, and 16 bases lay between the germline ends. This CDR3 contains 15 residues. Germline loops: CDR1 SEHNR, CDR2 FQNEAQ (reference sequence). The CDR3: CASSLRQGKGDIQYF. In DNA form, the CDR3 reads TGTGCCAGCAGCTTAAGGCAGGGGAAGGGTGACATTCAGTACTTC. Full variable domain (missing parts from reference TRBV7-9 and TRBJ2-4): DTGVSQNPRHKITKRGQNVTFRCDPISEHNRLYWYRQTLGQGPEFLTYFQNEAQLEKSRLLSDRFSAERPKGSFSTLEIQRTEQGDSAMYLCASSLRQGKGDIQYFGAGTRLSVL.